This T cell receptor (beta chain) was obtained from a study of early T cells in non-severe SARS-CoV-2 infection. Overall study context: Sequencing of bulk RNA from unsorted whole blood was done, without chain pairing.

Individually, cDNA molecules had unique molecular identifiers attached to them. Via MiXCR, TCRdb re-called the 5' RACE reads, giving one row per CDR3 protein. The table shows some 22,000 distinct CDR3 sequences, with less than 4.5% occurring only once. Study observations and caveats: Clonotype matching in VDJdb favored anti-spike CD8 responses and did not capture private and CD4 specificities.

This clonotype was detected many times. Antigen unknown. The CDR3 is 18 residues long. After removal of 1 base from V and 1 base from J, the junction contained 12 bases not matched to a gene. The germline CDR1 and CDR2 sequences are SGHTA and FQGNSA. The chain uses TRBV7-2 and TRBJ2-5; 7 bases map to TRBD2. Sequencing was carried out using whole blood. The TCR comes from an adult who was a healthcare worker with PCR-confirmed SARS-CoV-2 infection or an uninfected control (not recorded which). CDR3 sequence (DNA): TGTGCCAGCAGCTTAGGGGCCACCGGGACTAACGTCCAAGAGACCCAGTACTTC. Protein: CASSLGATGTNVQETQYF.